These 29 T cell receptor beta chains originate from one sample sequenced in a study of shared clonotypes between healthy human individuals. Libraries were prepared by immunoSEQ multiplex PCR; TCRdb keeps only in-frame clonotypes and omits some of them. The table has over 2,000,000 clones, roughly 93% seen once. CD8 cells classed as naive were CD45RO-negative and positively selected for CCR7, excluding terminally differentiated effector memory CD45RA+ cells. The material sequenced was naive CD8+ T cells from PBMCs. All receptors come from a man between 18 and 29 years old in good health. Some clones in this sample may be carry-over from other donors' samples.

J is TRBJ2-3 and V is TRBV6-1; D not resolved. Germline V gene sequence: CDR1 MNHNS, CDR2 SASEGT. There are 13 residues in the CDR3. V was pared by 6 bases and J by 4 bases, with 11 bases between. CDR3 sequence (DNA): TGTGCCAGCAGATTAGGAGTCCCAGATACGCAGTATTTT. Protein sequence: CASRLGVPDTQYF.

The J gene is TRBJ2-1, the V gene TRBV10-1, with 14 nucleotides matching TRBD2. V dropped 6 bases and J dropped 7; count of bases not matched to a gene: 8. CDR3 length: 16 residues. Germline loops: CDR1 WNHNN, CDR2 SYGVQD (reference sequence). The CDR3 nucleotides read TGCGCCAGCAGCGCTGGACTAGCGGGAGGTGGTAATGAGCAGTTCTTC. Translating it yields CASSAGLAGGGNEQFF.

This chain links TRBV29-1 with TRBJ2-7; D remains unclear. The CDR3 loop spans 10 amino acids. The ends were cut back, 4 bases at V and 5 bases at J, with 6 bases in the middle. Germline CDR1 reads SQVTM; CDR2 reads ANQGSEA. Written as DNA, the CDR3 is TGCAGCGTTGTCGGGCACGAGCAGTACTTC. Translated: CSVVGHEQYF.

The chain has TRBV9 and TRBJ2-1; possible D gene TRBD2, 5 bases. CDR1 SGDLS and CDR2 YYNGEE come from the germline V gene. Trimming took 0 bases from V and 0 from J, leaving 13 bases between them. This CDR3 region has 17 residues. The CDR3 DNA is TGTGCCAGCAGCGTAGTGGGGTGGGAGAGCTCCTACAATGAGCAGTTCTTC. Its translation: CASSVVGWESSYNEQFF. Full variable domain (outside the CDR3, taken from reference TRBV9 and TRBJ2-1): DSGVTQTPKHLITATGQRVTLRCSPRSGDLSVYWYQQSLDQGLQFLIQYYNGEERAKGNILERFSAQQFPDLHSELNLSSLELGDSALYFCASSVVGWESSYNEQFFGPGTRLTVL.

The chain couples TRBV19 to TRBJ1-2; D possibly corresponds to TRBD1 (6 bases). The CDR3 is 14 amino acids. Trimming removed 4 bases at V and 8 bases at J, with 17 bases between. Germline values: CDR1 LNHDA, CDR2 SQIVND (reference sequence). For the CDR3, the DNA is TGTGCCAGTAGTACAAGGGGAGAAGGGGGAGGCTACACCTTC. This translates into CASSTRGEGGGYTF. Supplemented by reference TRBV19 and TRBJ1-2, the full variable domain reads DGGITQSPKYLFRKEGQNVTLSCEQNLNHDAMYWYRQDPGQGLRLIYYSQIVNDFQKGDIAEGYSVSREKKESFPLTVTSAQKNPTAFYLCASSTRGEGGGYTFGSGTRLTVV.

The rearrangement joins TRBV15 to TRBJ2-1; D gene ambiguous. The CDR3 has 14 residues. CDR1 and CDR2 (germline): LNHNV, YYDKDF (reference sequence). Trimming removed 5 bases at V and 0 bases at J, with 8 bases between. The CDR3 sequence: CATSARSSYNEQFF. The CDR3 DNA reads TGTGCCACCAGCGCACGGAGCTCCTACAATGAGCAGTTCTTC.

The CDR3 spells CASSLGQMGTEAFF. For the CDR3, the DNA is TGTGCCAGCAGCTTAGGACAAATGGGGACTGAAGCTTTCTTT. The chain recombines TRBV6-1 with TRBJ1-1; maybe TRBD1 (5 bases). Germline assignment: CDR1 MNHNS and CDR2 SASEGT. This CDR3 region has 14 residues. Trimming left V 6 bases short and J 5 bases short, with 16 bases between.

The rearrangement joins TRBV28 to TRBJ2-1, with a tentative D call TRBD2 (6 bases). This CDR3 spans 16 amino acids. Germline loops: CDR1 MDHEN, CDR2 SYDVKM. With 7 bases removed from V and 6 bases from J, the gap between germline ends came to 22 bases. The CDR3 region is CASTARRTSQVNEQFF. The CDR3 region has the DNA TGTGCCAGCACAGCCCGGCGAACTAGCCAGGTCAATGAGCAGTTCTTC. The variable domain in full, with the rest retrieved from reference TRBV28 and TRBJ2-1, is DVKVTQSSRYLVKRTGEKVFLECVQDMDHENMFWYRQDPGLGLRLIYFSYDVKMKEKGDIPEGYSVSREKKERFSLILESASTNQTSMYLCASTARRTSQVNEQFFGPGTRLTVL.

The CDR3 loop reads CASSSTGNPELFSGNTIYF. The CDR3, as DNA: TGTGCCAGCAGCTCGACAGGAAACCCCGAACTATTCTCTGGAAACACCATATATTTT. The chain is built from TRBV5-6 and TRBJ1-3; possible D gene TRBD1, 6 bases. CDR1 SGHDT and CDR2 YYEEEE come from the germline V gene. The germline V and J ends were trimmed by 3 bases and 0 bases, with 22 bases remaining between them. The CDR3 consists of 19 residues. Combining the CDR3 with reference TRBV5-6 and TRBJ1-3 gives the whole variable domain DAGVTQSPTHLIKTRGQQVTLRCSPKSGHDTVSWYQQALGQGPQFIFQYYEEEERQRGNFPDRFSGHQFPNYSSELNVNALLLGDSALYLCASSSTGNPELFSGNTIYFGEGSWLTVV.

V gene TRBV28 combines with J gene TRBJ2-7; TRBD2 is a possible D gene (6 bases). The CDR3 covers 14 residues. Germline CDR1 MDHEN, CDR2 SYDVKM. V shed 6 bases and J shed 2 bases, with 14 bases lying between them. CDR3 coding DNA: TGTGCCAGCAGGCCCCGCGGGGCCCCCTACGAGCAGTACTTC. Its protein product is CASRPRGAPYEQYF.

This clone was seen a single time. This chain connects TRBV6-6 to TRBJ1-5; D may be TRBD1 (5 bases). CDR3 length equals 14 residues. Germline loops: CDR1 MNHNY, CDR2 SVGAGI (reference sequence). V was clipped by 4 bases and J by 2 bases, with 9 bases between them. In DNA, the CDR3 is TGTGCCAGCAGTTCCCTGGGGGGCAATCAGCCCCAGCATTTT. Translating it yields CASSSLGGNQPQHF.

V is TRBV11-2 and J is TRBJ2-1, with TRBD2 identical over 9 bases. Trimming cost V 1 base and J 9 bases; bases outside gene matches: 7. CDR3 length: 15 residues. CDR1 SGHAT and CDR2 FQNNGV come from the germline V gene. The CDR3 sequence: CASSLGREGRTEQFF. Here the CDR3 DNA reads TGTGCCAGCAGCTTAGGGCGGGAGGGCAGAACTGAGCAGTTCTTC.

The chain employs TRBV7-9 and TRBJ1-3; 8 bases are a match to TRBD1. This CDR3 has 15 amino acids. Trimming at V came to 5 bases and at J to 0 bases, leaving 3 bases not matched to a gene. Germline values: CDR1 SEHNR, CDR2 FQNEAQ (reference sequence). This chain's CDR3 is CASSRDRSSGNTIYF. CDR3 nucleotides: TGTGCCAGCAGCCGGGACAGGTCCTCTGGAAACACCATATATTTT.

The chain couples TRBV10-1 to TRBJ2-1; D call uncertain. The length of the CDR3 is 14 residues. V lost 2 bases to trimming and J lost 7 bases, with 12 bases between them. Germline CDR1 reads WNHNN; CDR2 reads SYGVQD (reference sequence). The CDR3 sequence is CASSEPTMGNEQFF. The DNA for the CDR3 is TGCGCCAGCAGTGAGCCGACAATGGGGAATGAGCAGTTCTTC.

V usage is TRBV25-1 and J usage is TRBJ2-7, with TRBD2 as a possible D gene (6 bases). Trimming stripped 4 bases from V and 7 bases from J, with 8 bases between. Germline V CDR1 and CDR2: MGHDK, SYGVNS. The CDR3 is 11 amino acids. The CDR3 reads CASSAGGEQYF. The CDR3 DNA reads TGTGCCAGCAGTGCTGGGGGGGAGCAGTACTTC.

V is TRBV4-3 and J is TRBJ2-1; D may be TRBD2 (5 bases). The CDR3 is made up of 13 amino acids. Trimming shortened V by 4 bases and J by 4 bases, and 8 bases separated the two germline ends. Germline V gene lookup returns CDR1 LGHNA and CDR2 YSLEER. The CDR3 DNA follows: TGCGCCAGCAGCCGAAGCGGATACAATGAGCAGTTCTTC. This codes for CASSRSGYNEQFF.

This clone was seen only a few times. The chain links TRBV9 to TRBJ1-1; D possibly corresponds to TRBD1 (5 bases). Germline V gene lookup returns CDR1 SGDLS and CDR2 YYNGEE. This CDR3 is built from 13 residues. V lost 4 bases and J lost 6, with 13 bases in between. The DNA for the CDR3 is TGTGCCAGCAGCCCCACCGGGGACGCTGAAGCTTTCTTT. Translation gives CASSPTGDAEAFF.

The chain is built from TRBV9 and TRBJ1-1; 8 nucleotides line up with TRBD1. The germline V gene encodes CDR1 SGDLS and CDR2 YYNGEE. V shed 0 bases and J 3 bases; nucleotides not matched to a gene: 1. The CDR3 is 14 residues long. CDR3 coding DNA: TGTGCCAGCAGCGTAGACAGGGGGTACACTGAAGCTTTCTTT. Translated, it gives CASSVDRGYTEAFF.

This chain joins TRBV9 and TRBJ1-3, with D possibly TRBD1 on 5 matching bases. Germline CDR1 is SGDLS and CDR2 is YYNGEE. Trimming removed 5 bases at V and 0 bases at J, with 12 bases between. The CDR3 is 15 residues long. CDR3 nucleotides: TGTGCCAGCAGTTATGACAGAGACTCTGGAAACACCATATATTTT. Residues: CASSYDRDSGNTIYF.

V is TRBV5-1 and J is TRBJ1-1; weak D call: TRBD1 (5 bases). Germline CDR1 SGHRS, CDR2 YFSETQ. The CDR3 runs to 17 residues. V shed 1 base and J shed 4 bases, with 20 bases lying between them. CDR3 region: CASSLKGPRGEGTEAFF. CDR3 DNA sequence: TGCGCCAGCAGCTTGAAGGGGCCAAGGGGAGAGGGCACTGAAGCTTTCTTT.

V gene TRBV7-9 combines with J gene TRBJ1-4, with 7 bases aligning to TRBD1. Trimming at V came to 5 bases and at J to 5 bases, leaving 8 bases not matched to a gene. The CDR3 length is 15 residues. CDR1 is SEHNR, CDR2 FQNEAQ, per germline (reference sequence). CDR3 loop: CASSGNRGINEKLFF. CDR3 coding DNA: TGTGCCAGCAGCGGCAACAGGGGAATCAATGAAAAACTGTTTTTT. The whole variable domain, filled in from reference TRBV7-9 and TRBJ1-4, reads DTGVSQNPRHKITKRGQNVTFRCDPISEHNRLYWYRQTLGQGPEFLTYFQNEAQLEKSRLLSDRFSAERPKGSFSTLEIQRTEQGDSAMYLCASSGNRGINEKLFFGSGTQLSVL.

V and J are TRBV7-8 and TRBJ2-3; weak D call: TRBD1 (6 bases). The CDR3 totals 15 residues. Germline V gene sequence: CDR1 SGHVS, CDR2 FQNEAQ. Between the trimmed V and J ends, which lost 5 bases and 1 base, there was a span of 13 bases. CDR3 sequence reads: CASSNPGQRTDTQYF. The CDR3 DNA reads TGTGCCAGCAGCAATCCGGGACAACGCACAGATACGCAGTATTTT.

The chain couples TRBV29-1 to TRBJ2-7; tentative D call: TRBD1 (5 bases). The CDR3 is made up of 13 amino acids. V was clipped by 5 bases and J by 7 bases, with 18 bases between them. CDR1 is SQVTM, CDR2 ANQGSEA, per germline. The CDR3 bases are TGCAGCGTTTTGGGGCGGACCTTGGGAGAGCAGTACTTC. Translated: CSVLGRTLGEQYF.

The genes are TRBV10-1 and TRBJ2-5; 7 bases are a match to TRBD2. Trimming removed 3 bases from V and 3 bases from J; junction bases left unmatched: 4. Germline V gives CDR1 WNHNN, CDR2 SYGVQD (reference sequence). The CDR3 has 14 residues. CDR3 residues: CASSDWTSEETQYF. In DNA form, the CDR3 reads TGCGCCAGCAGTGATTGGACTAGTGAAGAGACCCAGTACTTC.

The V and J genes are TRBV2 and TRBJ2-5; 8 bases are shared with TRBD1. The J call may be in error: the DNA end matches TRBJ2-7 better. The CDR3 contains 15 residues. Germline values: CDR1 SNHLY, CDR2 FYNNEI. CDR3 in amino acids: CASSESGRQGAEQYF. The CDR3 region has the DNA TGTGCCAGCAGTGAATCGGGCAGGCAGGGGGCCGAGCAGTACTTC.

This chain uses TRBV11-2 with TRBJ2-1; TRBD2 agrees at 11 bases. The germline V gene has CDR1 SGHAT and CDR2 FQNNGV. The CDR3 runs to 19 residues. The V gene end was trimmed by 1 base and the J gene end by 4 bases; junction bases not matched to a gene: 12. The CDR3 here is CASSLVVSGRALMYNEQFF. DNA for the CDR3: TGTGCCAGCAGCTTAGTCGTTAGCGGGAGGGCCCTTATGTACAATGAGCAGTTCTTC.

The V call is TRBV4-1, the J call TRBJ1-2; no clear D gene. The CDR3 sequence is 16 residues long. CDR1 MGHRA and CDR2 YSYEKL come from the germline V gene. Deletions cut 0 bases from V and 0 bases from J, with 11 bases between. The CDR3 DNA reads as TGCGCCAGCAGCCAAGATCCAACATTAGCTAACTATGGCTACACCTTC. Translated: CASSQDPTLANYGYTF.

The chain couples TRBV19 to TRBJ1-5; D not resolved. V gave up 3 bases and J gave up 5 bases, with 11 bases separating them. Germline V gene data show CDR1 as LNHDA and CDR2 as SQIVND (reference sequence). CDR3 size: 14 residues. For the CDR3, the DNA is TGTGCCAGTAGTATTCCCCTCGGGGATCAGCCCCAGCATTTT. This encodes CASSIPLGDQPQHF.

J is TRBJ1-1 and V is TRBV7-3; TRBD1 aligns across 7 bases. V dropped 5 bases and J dropped 0; count of bases not matched to a gene: 15. The CDR3 sequence is 18 residues long. Germline V lookup: CDR1 SGHTA, CDR2 FQGTGA. The CDR3 sequence: CASSHRPGRQGLNTEAFF. CDR3 in DNA: TGTGCCAGCAGCCACCGTCCCGGAAGACAGGGTTTGAACACTGAAGCTTTCTTT.